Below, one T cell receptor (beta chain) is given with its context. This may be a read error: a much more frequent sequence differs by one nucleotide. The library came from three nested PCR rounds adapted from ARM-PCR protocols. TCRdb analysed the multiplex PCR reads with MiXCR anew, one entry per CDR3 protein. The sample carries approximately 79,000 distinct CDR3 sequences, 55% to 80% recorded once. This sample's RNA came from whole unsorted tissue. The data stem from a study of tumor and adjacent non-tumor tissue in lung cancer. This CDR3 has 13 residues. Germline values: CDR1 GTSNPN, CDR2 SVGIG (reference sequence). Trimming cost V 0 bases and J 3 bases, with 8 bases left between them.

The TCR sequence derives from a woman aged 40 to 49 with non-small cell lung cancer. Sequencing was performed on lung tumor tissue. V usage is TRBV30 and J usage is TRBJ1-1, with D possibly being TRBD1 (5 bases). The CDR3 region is CAWSVHRYTEAFF. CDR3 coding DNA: TGTGCCTGGAGTGTCCACAGGTACACTGAAGCTTTCTTT.